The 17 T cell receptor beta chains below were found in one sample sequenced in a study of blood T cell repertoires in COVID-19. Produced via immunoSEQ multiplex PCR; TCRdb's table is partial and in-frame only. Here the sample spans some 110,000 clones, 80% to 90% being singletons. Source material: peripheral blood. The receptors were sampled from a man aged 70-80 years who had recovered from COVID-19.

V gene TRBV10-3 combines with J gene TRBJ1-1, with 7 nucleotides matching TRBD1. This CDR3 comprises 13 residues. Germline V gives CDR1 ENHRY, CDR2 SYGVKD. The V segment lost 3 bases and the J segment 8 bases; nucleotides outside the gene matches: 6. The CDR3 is CAISEGKGAEAFF. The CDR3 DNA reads TGTGCCATCAGTGAAGGAAAGGGGGCGGAAGCTTTCTTT.

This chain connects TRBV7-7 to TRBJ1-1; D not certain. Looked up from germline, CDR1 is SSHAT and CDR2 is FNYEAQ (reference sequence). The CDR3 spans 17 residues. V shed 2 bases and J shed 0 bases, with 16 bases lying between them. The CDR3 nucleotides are TGTGCCAGCAGCTTAACGTCCGATGGCGACATGAACACTGAAGCTTTCTTT. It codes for CASSLTSDGDMNTEAFF.

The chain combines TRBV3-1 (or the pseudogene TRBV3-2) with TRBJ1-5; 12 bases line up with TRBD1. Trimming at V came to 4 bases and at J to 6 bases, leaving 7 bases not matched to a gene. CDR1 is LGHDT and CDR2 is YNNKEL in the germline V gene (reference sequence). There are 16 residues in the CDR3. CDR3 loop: CASSPGTGGSGQPQHF. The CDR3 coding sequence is TGTGCCAGCAGCCCCGGGACAGGGGGCTCGGGTCAGCCCCAGCATTTT.

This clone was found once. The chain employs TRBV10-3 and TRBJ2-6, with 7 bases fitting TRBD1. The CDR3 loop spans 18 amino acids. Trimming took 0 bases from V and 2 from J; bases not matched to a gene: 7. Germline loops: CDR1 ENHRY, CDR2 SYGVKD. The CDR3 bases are TGTGCCATCAGTGAGTCCGGGACAGATACCACTGGGGCCAACGTCCTGACTTTC. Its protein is CAISESGTDTTGANVLTF.

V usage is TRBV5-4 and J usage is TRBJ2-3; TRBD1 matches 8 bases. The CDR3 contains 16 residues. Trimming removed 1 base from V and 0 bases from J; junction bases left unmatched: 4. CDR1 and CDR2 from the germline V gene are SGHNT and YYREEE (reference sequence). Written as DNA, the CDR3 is TGTGCCAGCAGCTTGAGGCGGACAGGGAGCACAGATACGCAGTATTTT. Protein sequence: CASSLRRTGSTDTQYF.

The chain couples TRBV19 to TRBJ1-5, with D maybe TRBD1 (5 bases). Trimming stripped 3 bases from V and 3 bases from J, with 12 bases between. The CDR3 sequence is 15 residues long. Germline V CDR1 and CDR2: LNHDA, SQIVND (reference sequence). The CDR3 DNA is TGTGCCAGTAGTATGGAGGGGTTGGTCAATCAGCCCCAGCATTTT. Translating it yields CASSMEGLVNQPQHF. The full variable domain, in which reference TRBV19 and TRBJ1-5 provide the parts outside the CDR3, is DGGITQSPKYLFRKEGQNVTLSCEQNLNHDAMYWYRQDPGQGLRLIYYSQIVNDFQKGDIAEGYSVSREKKESFPLTVTSAQKNPTAFYLCASSMEGLVNQPQHFGDGTRLSIL.

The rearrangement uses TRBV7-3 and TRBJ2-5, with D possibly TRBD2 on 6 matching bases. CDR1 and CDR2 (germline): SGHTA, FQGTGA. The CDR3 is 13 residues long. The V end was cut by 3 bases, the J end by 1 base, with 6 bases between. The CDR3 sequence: CASSLGGQETQYF. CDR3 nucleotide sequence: TGTGCCAGCAGCTTGGGAGGCCAAGAGACCCAGTACTTC.

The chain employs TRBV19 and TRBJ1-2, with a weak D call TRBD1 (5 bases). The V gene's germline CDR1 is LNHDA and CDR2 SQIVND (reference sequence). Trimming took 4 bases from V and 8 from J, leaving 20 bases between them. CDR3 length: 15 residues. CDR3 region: CASSNPPRGLKGYTF. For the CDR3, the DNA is TGTGCCAGTAGTAATCCCCCGCGGGGGTTGAAAGGCTACACCTTC.

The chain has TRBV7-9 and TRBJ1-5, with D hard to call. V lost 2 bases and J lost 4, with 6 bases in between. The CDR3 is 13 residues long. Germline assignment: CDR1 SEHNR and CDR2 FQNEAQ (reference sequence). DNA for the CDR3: TGTGCCAGCAGCTTATCCGGGAATCAGCCCCAGCATTTT. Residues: CASSLSGNQPQHF.

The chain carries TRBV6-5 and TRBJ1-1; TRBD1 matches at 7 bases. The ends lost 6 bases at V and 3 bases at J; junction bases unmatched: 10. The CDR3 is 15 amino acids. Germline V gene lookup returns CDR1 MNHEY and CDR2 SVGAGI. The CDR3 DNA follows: TGTGCCAGCAGACCCCACAGGGGTGGGGACACTGAAGCTTTCTTT. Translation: CASRPHRGGDTEAFF.

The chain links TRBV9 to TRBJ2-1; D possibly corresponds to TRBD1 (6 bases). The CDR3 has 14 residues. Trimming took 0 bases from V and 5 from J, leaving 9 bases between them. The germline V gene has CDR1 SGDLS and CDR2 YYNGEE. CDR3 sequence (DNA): TGTGCCAGCAGCGTAGGTGGGACAAACAATGAGCAGTTCTTC. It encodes CASSVGGTNNEQFF. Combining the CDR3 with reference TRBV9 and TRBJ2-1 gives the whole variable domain DSGVTQTPKHLITATGQRVTLRCSPRSGDLSVYWYQQSLDQGLQFLIQYYNGEERAKGNILERFSAQQFPDLHSELNLSSLELGDSALYFCASSVGGTNNEQFFGPGTRLTVL.

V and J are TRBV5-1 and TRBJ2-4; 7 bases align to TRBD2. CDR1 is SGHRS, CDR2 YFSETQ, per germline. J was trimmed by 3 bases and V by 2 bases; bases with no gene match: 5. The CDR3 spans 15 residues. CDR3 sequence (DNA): TGCGCCAGCAGCTTAGGACCGGGGGGCAAAAACATTCAGTACTTC. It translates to CASSLGPGGKNIQYF.

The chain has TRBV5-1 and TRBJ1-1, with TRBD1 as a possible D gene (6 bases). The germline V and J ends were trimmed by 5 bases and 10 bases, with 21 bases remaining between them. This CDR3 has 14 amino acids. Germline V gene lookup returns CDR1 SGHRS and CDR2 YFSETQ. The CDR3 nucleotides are TGCGCCAGCAGTTTTAGTCCAGGGGAGAGGGTAGCTTTCTTT. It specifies CASSFSPGERVAFF.

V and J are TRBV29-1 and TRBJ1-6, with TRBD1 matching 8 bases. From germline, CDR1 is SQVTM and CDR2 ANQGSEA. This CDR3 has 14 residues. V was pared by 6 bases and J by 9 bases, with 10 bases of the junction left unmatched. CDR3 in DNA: TGCAGCGTAGGTGTTGACAGGGGAGGTTCACCCCTCCACTTT. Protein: CSVGVDRGGSPLHF.

The chain's CDR3 is CASSIADSSNQPQHF. CDR3 nucleotides: TGTGCCAGTAGTATAGCGGACAGCAGCAATCAGCCCCAGCATTTT. The chain links TRBV19 to TRBJ1-5; D is perhaps TRBD1 (6 bases). The V end was cut by 1 base, the J end by 1 base, with 8 bases between. The CDR3 is 15 amino acids. Looked up from germline, CDR1 is LNHDA and CDR2 is SQIVND (reference sequence).

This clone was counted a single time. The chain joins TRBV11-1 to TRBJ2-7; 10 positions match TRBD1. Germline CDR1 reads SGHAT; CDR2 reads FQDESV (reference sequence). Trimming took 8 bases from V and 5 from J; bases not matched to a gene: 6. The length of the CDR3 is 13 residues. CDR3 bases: TGTGCCAGCTGCCGGGACAGGGGAGACGAGCAGTACTTC. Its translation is CASCRDRGDEQYF.

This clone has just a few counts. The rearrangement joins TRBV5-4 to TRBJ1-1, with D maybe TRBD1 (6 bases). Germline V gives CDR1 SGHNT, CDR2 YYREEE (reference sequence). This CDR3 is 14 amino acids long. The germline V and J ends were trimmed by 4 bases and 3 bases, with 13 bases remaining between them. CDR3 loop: CASSPLGGDTEAFF. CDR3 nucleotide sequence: TGTGCCAGCAGCCCACTTGGGGGCGACACTGAAGCTTTCTTT.